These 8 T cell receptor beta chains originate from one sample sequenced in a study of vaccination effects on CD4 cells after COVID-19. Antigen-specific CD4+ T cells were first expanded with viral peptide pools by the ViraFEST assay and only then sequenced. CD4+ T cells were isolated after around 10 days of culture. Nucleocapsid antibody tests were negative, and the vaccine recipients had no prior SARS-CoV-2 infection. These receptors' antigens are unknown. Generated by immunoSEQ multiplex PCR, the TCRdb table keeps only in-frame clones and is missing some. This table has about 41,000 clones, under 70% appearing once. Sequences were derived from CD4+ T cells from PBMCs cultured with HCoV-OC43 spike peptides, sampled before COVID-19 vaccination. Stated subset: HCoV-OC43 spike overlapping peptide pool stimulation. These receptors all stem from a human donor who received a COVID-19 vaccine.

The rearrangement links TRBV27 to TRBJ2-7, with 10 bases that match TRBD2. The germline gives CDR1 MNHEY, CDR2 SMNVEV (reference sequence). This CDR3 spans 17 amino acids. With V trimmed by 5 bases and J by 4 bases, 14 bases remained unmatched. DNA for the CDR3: TGTGCCAGCAGTCCCTGGACTAGCGGCCGGGGATCGTACGAGCAGTACTTC. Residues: CASSPWTSGRGSYEQYF.

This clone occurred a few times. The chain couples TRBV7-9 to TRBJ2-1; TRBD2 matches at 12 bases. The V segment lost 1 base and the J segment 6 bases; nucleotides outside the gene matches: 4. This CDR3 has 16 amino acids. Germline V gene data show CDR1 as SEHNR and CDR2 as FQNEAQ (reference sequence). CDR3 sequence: CASSLVGLAGTNEQFF. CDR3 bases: TGTGCCAGCAGCTTAGTTGGACTAGCGGGGACCAATGAGCAGTTCTTC.

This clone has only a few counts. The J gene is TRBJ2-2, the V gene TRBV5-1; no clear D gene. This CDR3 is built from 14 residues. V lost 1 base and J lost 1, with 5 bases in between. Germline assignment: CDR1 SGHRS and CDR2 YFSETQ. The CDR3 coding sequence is TGCGCCAGCAGCTTGAAGGGGAACACCGGGGAGCTGTTTTTT. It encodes CASSLKGNTGELFF.

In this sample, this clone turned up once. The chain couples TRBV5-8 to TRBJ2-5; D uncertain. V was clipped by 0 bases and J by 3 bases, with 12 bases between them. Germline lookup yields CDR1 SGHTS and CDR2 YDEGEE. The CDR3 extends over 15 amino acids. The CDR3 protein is CASSLGAGEEETQYF. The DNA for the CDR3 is TGTGCCAGCAGCTTGGGGGCAGGCGAAGAAGAGACCCAGTACTTC.

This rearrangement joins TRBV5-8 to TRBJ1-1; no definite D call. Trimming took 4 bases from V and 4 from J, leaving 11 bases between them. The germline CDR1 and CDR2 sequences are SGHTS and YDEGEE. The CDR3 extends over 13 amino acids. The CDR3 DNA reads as TGTGCCAGCAGCCCCCTCCGGGGCACTGAAGCTTTCTTT. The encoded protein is CASSPLRGTEAFF.

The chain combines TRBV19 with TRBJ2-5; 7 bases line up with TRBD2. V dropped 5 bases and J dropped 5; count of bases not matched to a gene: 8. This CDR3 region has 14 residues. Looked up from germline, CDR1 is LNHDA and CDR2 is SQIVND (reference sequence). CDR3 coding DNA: TGTGCCAGTAGTCAGACTAGCCTGAGGGAGACCCAGTACTTC. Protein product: CASSQTSLRETQYF.

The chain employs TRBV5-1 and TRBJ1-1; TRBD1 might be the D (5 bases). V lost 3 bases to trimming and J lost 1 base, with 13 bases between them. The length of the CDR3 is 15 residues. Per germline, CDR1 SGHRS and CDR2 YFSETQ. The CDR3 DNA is TGCGCCAGCAGCTGGGACGTGGGCCAGAACACTGAAGCTTTCTTT. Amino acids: CASSWDVGQNTEAFF.

The CDR3 region is CASSPHLMRGGTGELFF. DNA of the CDR3: TGTGCCAGCAGCCCGCACCTTATGCGGGGGGGCACCGGGGAGCTGTTTTTT. This chain connects TRBV3-1 (or the pseudogene TRBV3-2) to TRBJ2-2, with TRBD2 matching over 9 bases. Trimming cost V 4 bases and J 4 bases; bases outside gene matches: 10. Germline CDR1 LGHDT, CDR2 YNNKEL (reference sequence). The CDR3 sequence is 17 residues long.